A single sample is the source of the 28 T cell receptor beta chains below, sequenced in a study of CD8+ T cells in alopecia areata. Sequencing templates came from extracted RNA that was reverse transcribed into cDNA. Assay: immunoSEQ multiplex PCR; the TCRdb copy retains only in-frame clones and omits some. The sample shows about 140,000 clones, approximately 50% of them seen only once. This sample comprised CD4+ T cells sorted from blood, obtained at week 0. The receptors were sampled from a human donor with alopecia areata.

V gene TRBV30 combines with J gene TRBJ2-1, with a weak D call TRBD2 (5 bases). The germline gives CDR1 GTSNPN, CDR2 SVGIG (reference sequence). V shed 1 base and J shed 7 bases, with 5 bases lying between them. The CDR3 length is 11 residues. Here the CDR3 DNA reads TGTGCCTGGAGTGGAGGGAATGAGCAGTTCTTC. Protein sequence: CAWSGGNEQFF. Looking up the rest from reference TRBV30 and TRBJ2-1 gives the full variable domain: SQTIHQWPATLVQPVGSPLSLECTVEGTSNPNLYWYRQAAGRGLQLLFYSVGIGQISSEVPQNLSASRPQDRQFILSSKKLLLSDSGFYLCAWSGGNEQFFGPGTRLTVL.

The rearrangement links TRBV29-1 to TRBJ2-7; perhaps TRBD2 as D (7 bases). Germline loops: CDR1 SQVTM, CDR2 ANQGSEA. The V end was cut by 8 bases, the J end by 3 bases, with 17 bases between. The CDR3 covers 13 residues. CDR3 region: CSPRRGPYYEQYF. CDR3 nucleotides: TGCAGCCCAAGGCGGGGGCCGTACTACGAGCAGTACTTC.

V usage is TRBV11-3 and J usage is TRBJ2-1, with a possible D match to TRBD2 (5 bases). Germline loops: CDR1 SGHNT, CDR2 YENEEA. This CDR3 is 11 amino acids long. Trimming cost V 8 bases and J 8 bases, with 10 bases left between them. Here the CDR3 DNA reads TGTGCCAGCGCCCGGGGTGATGAGCAGTTCTTC. It codes for CASARGDEQFF. Looking up the rest from reference TRBV11-3 and TRBJ2-1 gives the full variable domain: EAGVVQSPRYKIIEKKQPVAFWCNPISGHNTLYWYLQNLGQGPELLIRYENEEAVDDSQLPKDRFSAERLKGVDSTLKIQPAELGDSAVYLCASARGDEQFFGPGTRLTVL.

J is TRBJ1-3 and V is TRBV7-2; TRBD1 is a possible D gene (6 bases). CDR1 and CDR2 (germline): SGHTA, FQGNSA. The CDR3 is 18 residues long. V lost 1 base, J lost 1 base, and 17 bases lay in between. As DNA, the CDR3 is TGTGCCAGCAGCTTAGGGGGGCCGGGGGGACGTTCTGGAAACACCATATATTTT. It encodes CASSLGGPGGRSGNTIYF.

The chain joins TRBV15 to TRBJ2-7, with 8 bases aligning to TRBD1. Germline V gives CDR1 LNHNV, CDR2 YYDKDF (reference sequence). Germline trimming cut 0 bases from V and 3 bases from J; bases unmatched to any gene: 1. The CDR3 runs to 14 residues. The CDR3 here is CATSRDTGGYEQYF. CDR3 in DNA: TGTGCCACCAGCAGAGATACAGGGGGCTACGAGCAGTACTTC.

The V and J genes are TRBV7-9 and TRBJ2-6; D is possibly TRBD1 or TRBD2 (5 bases each). The V gene's germline CDR1 is SEHNR and CDR2 FQNEAQ (reference sequence). The CDR3 spans 14 residues. The germline V and J ends were trimmed by 3 bases and 10 bases, with 13 bases remaining between them. The chain's CDR3 is CASSFFAGSNVLTF. The CDR3 DNA follows: TGTGCCAGCAGCTTTTTTGCAGGGAGTAACGTCCTGACTTTC.

This sequence joins TRBV9 and TRBJ2-7; D tentatively reads TRBD1 or TRBD2 (5 bases each). This CDR3 spans 13 amino acids. The ends were cut back, 0 bases at V and 5 bases at J, with 9 bases in the middle. CDR1 is SGDLS, CDR2 YYNGEE, per germline. The DNA for the CDR3 is TGTGCCAGCAGCGTAGTTGGGGGTAACGAGCAGTACTTC. Protein: CASSVVGGNEQYF.

The V gene is TRBV7-2, the J gene TRBJ2-2; 9 bases are shared with TRBD1. V lost 6 bases, J lost 7 bases, and 6 bases stayed unmatched. Germline V gives CDR1 SGHTA, CDR2 FQGNSA. The CDR3 extends over 14 amino acids. The CDR3 DNA reads TGTGCCAGCAGAAGGACAGGGGAGGGCGGGGAGCTGTTTTTT. Amino acid sequence: CASRRTGEGGELFF.

In this sample, this clone turned up a few times. The V gene is TRBV7-7, the J gene TRBJ2-1, with D perhaps TRBD2 (6 bases). V was shortened by 5 bases and J by 12 bases, with 17 bases between the two germline ends. The CDR3 has 13 residues. CDR1 SSHAT and CDR2 FNYEAQ come from the germline V gene (reference sequence). CDR3 bases: TGTGCCAGCAGCCCTCCTAGCGCTACTGTGCAGTTCTTC. Its translation: CASSPPSATVQFF.

This clone was counted only a few times. V usage is TRBV29-1 and J usage is TRBJ1-1; perhaps TRBD1 as D (5 bases). V was cut by 8 bases and J by 2 bases, with 12 bases left in between. Germline-derived CDR1 and CDR2 are SQVTM and ANQGSEA. The CDR3 loop spans 12 amino acids. The CDR3 bases are TGCAGCTCCCGGTGGGGCAACACTGAAGCTTTCTTT. It is translated as CSSRWGNTEAFF.

The chain carries TRBV4-3 and TRBJ1-1; 9 nucleotides agree with TRBD1. The CDR3 is made up of 16 amino acids. Germline-derived CDR1 and CDR2 are LGHNA and YSLEER. V lost 5 bases to trimming and J lost 1 base; unmatched junction nucleotides: 8. In DNA, the CDR3 is TGCGCCAGCAGCACCCGGACAGGGGTTGAGAACACTGAAGCTTTCTTT. Amino acid sequence: CASSTRTGVENTEAFF.

V is TRBV2 and J is TRBJ2-1, with a possible D match to TRBD1 (7 bases). V lost 5 bases, J lost 7 bases, and 18 bases lay in between. CDR1 and CDR2 from the germline V gene are SNHLY and FYNNEI. CDR3 size: 15 residues. The CDR3 region is CASSRGQGLFNEQFF. CDR3 nucleotide sequence: TGTGCCAGCAGTAGGGGGCAGGGACTTTTTAATGAGCAGTTCTTC.

The rearrangement joins TRBV7-8 to TRBJ2-3; 16 nucleotides match TRBD2. V lost 4 bases and J lost 4; bases outside the gene matches: 14. Germline-derived CDR1 and CDR2 are SGHVS and FQNEAQ. CDR3 length equals 20 residues. The CDR3 here is CASSYAVTGTSGRGPDTQYF. The DNA for the CDR3 is TGTGCCAGCAGCTACGCCGTTACCGGGACTAGCGGGAGGGGTCCAGATACGCAGTATTTT.

J is TRBJ2-7 and V is TRBV6-5; D may match TRBD1 or TRBD2 (5 bases each). The CDR3 covers 11 residues. V lost 8 bases and J 3 bases, leaving 8 bases between the germline ends. Germline V CDR1 and CDR2: MNHEY, SVGAGI. The DNA for the CDR3 is TGTGCCAGCCGGGACCTCTACGAGCAGTACTTC. Residues: CASRDLYEQYF.

This clone was seen a few times. The chain couples TRBV7-9 to TRBJ2-1, with 8 bases aligning to TRBD2. This CDR3 has 18 amino acids. Trimming took 5 bases from V and 4 from J; bases not matched to a gene: 16. Germline V gives CDR1 SEHNR, CDR2 FQNEAQ (reference sequence). As DNA, the CDR3 is TGTGCCAGCAGCCCCCGAGGGGCGGGAGGCCCAGGGTACAATGAGCAGTTCTTC. This sequence encodes CASSPRGAGGPGYNEQFF.

CDR3 sequence: CASSNRHRAAEAFF. For the CDR3, the DNA is TGTGCCAGCAGCAACCGTCACAGGGCGGCTGAAGCTTTCTTT. V is TRBV6-6 and J is TRBJ1-1, with D perhaps TRBD1 (6 bases). This CDR3 has 14 amino acids. V was pared by 6 bases and J by 6 bases, with 17 bases between. The germline V gene has CDR1 MNHNY and CDR2 SVGAGI (reference sequence).

This clone was seen only a few times. This chain links TRBV7-2 with TRBJ2-2; D is perhaps TRBD2 (5 bases). CDR1 is SGHTA, CDR2 FQGNSA, per germline. With 2 bases removed from V and 6 bases from J, the gap between germline ends came to 10 bases. The CDR3 length is 14 residues. In nucleotides, the CDR3 is TGTGCCAGCAGCTTAAGCTGGGGAGCCGGGGAGCTGTTTTTT. Translating it yields CASSLSWGAGELFF.

V is TRBV10-3 and J is TRBJ2-1, with 10 nucleotides matching TRBD2. The V gene end was trimmed by 4 bases and the J gene end by 4 bases; junction bases not matched to a gene: 1. There are 14 residues in the CDR3. Germline V gene lookup returns CDR1 ENHRY and CDR2 SYGVKD. The CDR3 DNA reads TGTGCCATCAGTGGACTAGCGGGTTACAATGAGCAGTTCTTC. Translated: CAISGLAGYNEQFF.

With respect to this clone: The junction does not match germline at one end; this may be a read error. This chain links TRBV7-7 with TRBJ1-1; 8 positions match TRBD1. The length of the CDR3 is 13 residues. Germline lookup yields CDR1 SSHAT and CDR2 FNYEAQ (reference sequence). The CDR3 spells CASSLKTGAEAFF. CDR3 in DNA: TGTGCTAGCAGCTTAAAGACAGGGGCTGAAGCTTTCTTT.

V and J are TRBV14 and TRBJ2-3; a possible D gene is TRBD2 (6 bases). CDR3 length: 13 residues. V was cut by 1 base and J by 9 bases, with 11 bases left in between. CDR1 SGHDN and CDR2 FVKESK come from the germline V gene. The CDR3 nucleotides are TGTGCCAGCAGCCAAGTTAGCGGTGGGACGCAGTATTTT. Residues: CASSQVSGGTQYF.

In its sample, this clone was seen a few times. The chain employs TRBV2 and TRBJ2-7; D might be TRBD1 (5 bases). The CDR3 spans 13 residues. The V end was cut by 2 bases, the J end by 6 bases, with 11 bases between. Germline lookup yields CDR1 SNHLY and CDR2 FYNNEI. DNA of the CDR3: TGTGCCAGCAGTGAATCCAGGGTCAGCGAGCAGTACTTC. This sequence encodes CASSESRVSEQYF.

The V and J genes are TRBV7-2 and TRBJ1-4; D gene unclear. The CDR3 consists of 13 residues. Germline V gene data show CDR1 as SGHTA and CDR2 as FQGNSA. Trimming shortened V by 6 bases and J by 8 bases, and 13 bases separated the two germline ends. The CDR3 reads CASSRQRGEKLFF. CDR3 sequence (DNA): TGTGCCAGCAGTAGGCAGCGAGGGGAAAAACTGTTTTTT.

The chain recombines TRBV11-2 with TRBJ1-1; D gene uncertain. V shed 5 bases and J shed 0 bases, with 13 bases lying between them. The germline V gene encodes CDR1 SGHAT and CDR2 FQNNGV. The CDR3 runs to 15 residues. CDR3 amino acids: CASSPRPTLNTEAFF. The CDR3 DNA is TGTGCCAGCAGCCCCCGTCCAACCCTGAACACTGAAGCTTTCTTT.

This clone has a handful of counts. J is TRBJ1-4 and V is TRBV6-6, with 11 bases lining up with TRBD1. V lost 7 bases, J lost 10 bases, and 8 bases stayed unmatched. CDR1 MNHNY and CDR2 SVGAGI come from the germline V gene (reference sequence). The CDR3 spans 14 residues. This CDR3 reads CASKGTGGVGKLFF. In nucleotides, the CDR3 is TGTGCCAGCAAAGGGACAGGGGGTGTTGGAAAACTGTTTTTT.

The rearrangement joins TRBV29-1 to TRBJ2-3; 11 nucleotides agree with TRBD2. This CDR3 contains 15 residues. V lost 6 bases, J lost 9 bases, and 14 bases stayed unmatched. CDR1 is SQVTM and CDR2 is ANQGSEA in the germline V gene. The CDR3 region is CSVLHSGRAPGTQYF. The CDR3 bases are TGCAGCGTCTTACATAGCGGGAGGGCCCCAGGGACGCAGTATTTT.

This clone was counted between two and nine times. This chain uses TRBV7-9 with TRBJ2-7, with 7 bases aligning to TRBD1. Germline V gene lookup returns CDR1 SEHNR and CDR2 FQNEAQ (reference sequence). The CDR3 runs to 13 residues. The V gene end was trimmed by 10 bases and the J gene end by 6 bases; junction bases not matched to a gene: 12. CDR3 bases: TGTGCCACCCTGCCACAGGGGACCTCCGAGCAGTACTTC. Its protein product is CATLPQGTSEQYF.

This clone was observed a handful of times. The rearrangement joins TRBV29-1 to TRBJ2-7, with a possible D match to TRBD2 (5 bases). Trimming shortened V by 7 bases and J by 0 bases, and 10 bases separated the two germline ends. The CDR3 sequence is 12 residues long. CDR1 SQVTM and CDR2 ANQGSEA come from the germline V gene. CDR3 loop: CSGRSSSYEQYF. In DNA form, the CDR3 reads TGCAGCGGGAGGAGCTCCTCCTACGAGCAGTACTTC.

The V gene is TRBV18, the J gene TRBJ2-7; tentatively, D is TRBD1 or TRBD2 (5 bases each). This CDR3 is 15 amino acids long. V lost 3 bases and J 2 bases, leaving 14 bases between the germline ends. CDR1 KGHSH and CDR2 LQKENI come from the germline V gene. This CDR3 reads CASSPGRDPPYEQYF. The CDR3 DNA reads TGTGCCAGCTCACCCGGCAGGGACCCTCCCTACGAGCAGTACTTC.